A single sample is the source of the 14 T cell receptor beta chains below, sequenced in a study of blood T cell repertoires in COVID-19. TCRdb's table, derived via immunoSEQ multiplex PCR, lists solely in-frame clones and lacks some. The table lists roughly 200,000 clones, roughly 86% of them singletons. The sequenced sample consisted of PBMCs or T cells enriched from blood (not recorded which). Receptors originate from a middle-aged man with acute COVID-19.

The rearrangement links TRBV27 to TRBJ2-7, with 7 bases identical to TRBD2. This CDR3 spans 14 amino acids. Germline V gene lookup returns CDR1 MNHEY and CDR2 SMNVEV (reference sequence). After removal of 5 bases from V and 5 bases from J, the junction contained 9 bases not matched to a gene. The CDR3, as DNA: TGTGCCAGCAGTCCCGACCGGGCGGGAGACGAGCAGTACTTC. Translation: CASSPDRAGDEQYF.

V and J are TRBV4-2 and TRBJ2-2; possibly TRBD2 for D (5 bases). CDR3 length equals 18 residues. V lost 3 bases and J 0 bases, leaving 17 bases between the germline ends. CDR1 LGHNA and CDR2 YNFKEQ come from the germline V gene. CDR3 in amino acids: CASSQDSGPQTNTGELFF. For the CDR3, the DNA is TGTGCCAGCAGCCAGGACTCCGGGCCCCAAACGAACACCGGGGAGCTGTTTTTT.

Notes on this clone: One junction end does not reproduce the germline sequence, and a read error may be involved. Here the CDR3 reads CASSLGPRQDF. In nucleotides, the CDR3 is TGTGCCAGCAGTTTAGGTCCGAGACAGGACTTC. The chain couples TRBV28 to TRBJ2-7, with D possibly TRBD1 on 6 matching bases. The V gene's germline CDR1 is MDHEN and CDR2 SYDVKM. This CDR3 has 11 amino acids.

The rearrangement joins TRBV27 to TRBJ2-7; 9 bases align to TRBD2. J was trimmed by 5 bases and V by 6 bases; bases with no gene match: 5. The germline V gene encodes CDR1 MNHEY and CDR2 SMNVEV (reference sequence). This CDR3 spans 13 amino acids. DNA for the CDR3: TGTGCCAGCAGCCCAAGCGGGGGGCACGAGCAGTACTTC. The encoded protein is CASSPSGGHEQYF.

The rearrangement uses TRBV6-4 and TRBJ1-2, with 10 bases that match TRBD1. Unmatched junction bases numbered 8, after V lost 7 bases and J lost 3 bases. The germline V gene has CDR1 MRHNA and CDR2 SNTAGT. The CDR3 is made up of 15 amino acids. The CDR3 reads CASTPDRGRHYGYTF. CDR3 sequence (DNA): TGTGCCAGCACCCCTGACAGGGGGCGTCACTATGGCTACACCTTC.

The V gene is TRBV4-1, the J gene TRBJ2-1, with 12 bases aligning to TRBD1. The ends lost 3 bases at V and 7 bases at J; junction bases unmatched: 16. This CDR3 contains 19 residues. Germline CDR1 MGHRA, CDR2 YSYEKL. CDR3 DNA sequence: TGCGCCAGCAGCCAGCCGGGACAGGGGGCAAGGGGGTATTGGAATGAGCAGTTCTTC. Translated, it gives CASSQPGQGARGYWNEQFF.

This chain joins TRBV19 and TRBJ1-2, with D unclear. Germline values: CDR1 LNHDA, CDR2 SQIVND (reference sequence). V was clipped by 0 bases and J by 4 bases, with 12 bases between them. The CDR3 extends over 15 amino acids. The CDR3: CASSIDLPRLYGYTF. In DNA, the CDR3 is TGTGCCAGTAGTATAGATCTTCCCAGACTCTATGGCTACACCTTC.

The V call is TRBV19, the J call TRBJ2-6; maybe TRBD1 (6 bases). V lost 7 bases and J 0 bases, leaving 19 bases between the germline ends. Germline V CDR1 and CDR2: LNHDA, SQIVND (reference sequence). The CDR3 covers 18 residues. The CDR3 region is CASNPMTGIPSGANVLTF. The CDR3 DNA is TGTGCCAGTAACCCAATGACAGGAATACCCTCTGGGGCCAACGTCCTGACTTTC.

Here the CDR3 DNA reads TGTGCCTGGAGTGTACCAGCGGGAGGGACCTTCGGGGAGCTGTTTTTT. Protein: CAWSVPAGGTFGELFF. This chain connects TRBV30 to TRBJ2-2; 10 bases line up with TRBD2. V was pared by 0 bases and J by 7 bases, with 8 bases of the junction left unmatched. The CDR3 has 16 amino acids. Germline CDR1 is GTSNPN and CDR2 is SVGIG (reference sequence).

The chain has TRBV30 and TRBJ2-7; TRBD2 agrees at 10 bases. The CDR3 has 14 amino acids. V lost 3 bases and J lost 0; bases outside the gene matches: 2. CDR1 is GTSNPN and CDR2 is SVGIG in the germline V gene (reference sequence). CDR3 region: CAWRAGGSSYEQYF. CDR3 DNA: TGTGCCTGGAGAGCGGGAGGGTCCTCCTACGAGCAGTACTTC.

The rearrangement uses TRBV6-5 and TRBJ1-5; no clear D gene. Per the germline V gene, CDR1 is MNHEY and CDR2 is SVGAGI. V lost 5 bases to trimming and J lost 4 bases, with 12 bases between them. The CDR3 length is 14 residues. Here the CDR3 DNA reads TGTGCCAGCAGTCCCGGTCAGGCGAATCAGCCCCAGCATTTT. Residues: CASSPGQANQPQHF.

The chain uses TRBV10-2 and TRBJ2-1; tentative D call: TRBD2 (6 bases). V lost 8 bases to trimming and J lost 6 bases, with 14 bases between them. CDR3 size: 13 residues. Germline CDR1 and CDR2: WSHSY and SAAADI. CDR3 in DNA: TGCGCCAGCCGGGACTTGGGTCTCAATGAGCAGTTCTTC. This codes for CASRDLGLNEQFF.

V is TRBV7-9 and J is TRBJ1-1; no clear D gene. Between the trimmed V and J ends, which lost 3 bases and 1 base, there was a span of 9 bases. There are 14 residues in the CDR3. Germline CDR1 reads SEHNR; CDR2 reads FQNEAQ (reference sequence). Here the CDR3 reads CASSFSQTNTEAFF. The DNA for the CDR3 is TGTGCCAGCAGCTTTTCACAGACGAACACTGAAGCTTTCTTT. Complete variable domain (other parts from reference TRBV7-9 and TRBJ1-1): DTGVSQNPRHKITKRGQNVTFRCDPISEHNRLYWYRQTLGQGPEFLTYFQNEAQLEKSRLLSDRFSAERPKGSFSTLEIQRTEQGDSAMYLCASSFSQTNTEAFFGQGTRLTVV.

The V call is TRBV6-5, the J call TRBJ2-7; TRBD1 is a possible D gene (5 bases). V shed 2 bases and J shed 0 bases, with 14 bases lying between them. This CDR3 has 16 amino acids. Germline CDR1 and CDR2: MNHEY and SVGAGI. The CDR3 coding sequence is TGTGCCAGCAGTTACAAGGGGCACCACAGCTCCTACGAGCAGTACTTC. Encoded protein: CASSYKGHHSSYEQYF.